This T cell receptor (beta chain) was sequenced during a study of vaccination effects on CD4 cells after COVID-19. Some clones are missing from TCRdb's copy, which holds only in-frame ones; the method was immunoSEQ multiplex PCR. Of more than 40,000 clones detected, around 74% appear once; the ten largest clones hold more than 13%. CDR3 size: 12 residues. Trimming took off 7 bases at V and 8 bases at J, with 17 bases between the two ends. Per the germline V gene, CDR1 is SQVTM and CDR2 is ANQGSEA. Antigen-specific CD4+ T cell clonotypes were called by their expansion after viral peptide-pool culture in ViraFEST. Having been cultured for about 10 days, the cells underwent CD4+ T cell isolation. Everyone in the study got two shots of either the BNT162b2 or mRNA-1273 vaccine. Nucleocapsid antibodies were negative in the vaccine recipients, who had never had SARS-CoV-2 infection. IL-2 medium was substituted for half the medium on days 3 and 7.

Points on this clone: No antigen is known for it.

This chain joins TRBV29-1 and TRBJ1-2, with D possibly TRBD1 on 5 matching bases. The sample was CD4+ T cells from PBMCs cultured with HCoV-OC43 spike peptides, taken after COVID-19 vaccination. Subset indicated: HCoV-OC43 spike overlapping peptide pool stimulation. The sequence was obtained from a human donor who received a COVID-19 vaccine. The CDR3 bases are TGCAGCGCCGACTCGGAGGGGAGAGGCTACACCTTC. Translation: CSADSEGRGYTF. Full variable domain (outside the CDR3, taken from reference TRBV29-1 and TRBJ1-2): SAVISQKPSRDICQRGTSLTIQCQVDSQVTMMFWYRQQPGQSLTLIATANQGSEATYESGFVIDKFPISRPNLTFSTLTVSNMSPEDSSIYLCSADSEGRGYTFGSGTRLTVV.